The 13 T cell receptor beta chains listed next were all sequenced from one sample in a study of PD-1 blockade in classical Hodgkin lymphoma. With no exception, relapse followed autologous stem cell transplantation in all patients, and brentuximab vedotin exposure varied. Libraries were prepared by immunoSEQ multiplex PCR; TCRdb keeps only in-frame clonotypes and omits some of them. This table holds around 20,000 clones, 70% to 90% found once. Specimen: peripheral blood mononuclear cells (PBMCs), collected before the second cycle of nivolumab. These receptors originate from a human donor with classical Hodgkin lymphoma.

V gene TRBV6-6 combines with J gene TRBJ2-7, with D tentatively TRBD1 (6 bases). Per germline, CDR1 MNHNY and CDR2 SVGAGI (reference sequence). The V gene lost 0 bases and the J gene lost 0 bases, with 9 bases spanning the gap. This CDR3 has 15 residues. CDR3 in amino acids: CASSYSGQISYEQYF. DNA for the CDR3: TGTGCCAGCAGTTACTCAGGACAGATCTCCTACGAGCAGTACTTC.

The chain uses TRBV6-6 and TRBJ1-1; weak D call: TRBD1 (6 bases). Between the trimmed V and J ends, which lost 0 bases and 6 bases, there was a span of 14 bases. Germline assignment: CDR1 MNHNY and CDR2 SVGAGI (reference sequence). There are 15 residues in the CDR3. As DNA, the CDR3 is TGTGCCAGCAGTTACTCCGAGAGGGGGAGGGCTGAAGCTTTCTTT. This codes for CASSYSERGRAEAFF.

The V gene is TRBV9, the J gene TRBJ2-5; D perhaps matches TRBD2 (5 bases). Germline V gives CDR1 SGDLS, CDR2 YYNGEE. The CDR3 has 15 residues. V gave up 3 bases and J gave up 4 bases, with 16 bases separating them. In nucleotides, the CDR3 is TGTGCCAGCAGCGCGGGGAGCATGAGGTCAGAGACCCAGTACTTC. It encodes CASSAGSMRSETQYF.

This chain connects TRBV9 to TRBJ2-1, with D maybe TRBD1 (5 bases). In germline, CDR1 is SGDLS, CDR2 YYNGEE. The CDR3 extends over 15 amino acids. The ends were cut back, 0 bases at V and 5 bases at J, with 12 bases in the middle. The chain's CDR3 is CASSVVQGIHNEQFF. DNA for the CDR3: TGTGCCAGCAGCGTAGTGCAGGGCATCCACAATGAGCAGTTCTTC.

The V and J genes are TRBV7-2 and TRBJ1-1; the match to TRBD1 covers 8 bases. J gave up 6 bases and V 6 bases, and 9 bases lay outside the gene matches. There are 14 residues in the CDR3. The germline V gene has CDR1 SGHTA and CDR2 FQGNSA. The CDR3 sequence is CASRNTGGRAEAFF. The CDR3 DNA follows: TGTGCCAGCAGGAACACAGGGGGGAGGGCTGAAGCTTTCTTT.

This sequence joins TRBV19 and TRBJ1-1; no firm D call. Per the germline V gene, CDR1 is LNHDA and CDR2 is SQIVND (reference sequence). CDR3 length: 15 amino acids. V gave up 3 bases and J gave up 0 bases, with 11 bases separating them. In DNA, the CDR3 is TGTGCCAGTAGTATCTCCCCATTAATGAACACTGAAGCTTTCTTT. Its protein product is CASSISPLMNTEAFF.

In the case of this clone: Other DNA sequences in this sample translate to the same CDR3. The V call is TRBV7-8, the J call TRBJ1-6; D possibly corresponds to TRBD1 (5 bases). Trimming pared 1 base from V and 9 bases from J, leaving 10 bases between. The CDR3 loop spans 14 amino acids. Germline CDR1 is SGHVS and CDR2 is FQNEAQ. The CDR3 nucleotides are TGTGCCAGCAGCTTAGGTCAGGGAAGTTCACCCCTCCACTTT. It encodes CASSLGQGSSPLHF.

This chain connects TRBV18 to TRBJ1-2, with a weak D call TRBD1 (5 bases). The germline CDR1 and CDR2 sequences are KGHSH and LQKENI. This CDR3 spans 16 amino acids. V was cut by 1 base and J by 5 bases, with 17 bases left in between. The CDR3 nucleotides read TGTGCCAGCTCACCACTCTTCCGGACGGACATGTATGGCTACACCTTC. Amino acid sequence: CASSPLFRTDMYGYTF.

The chain joins TRBV7-8 to TRBJ1-3, with D possibly being TRBD1 (6 bases). V shed 1 base and J shed 0 bases, with 7 bases lying between them. The length of the CDR3 is 15 residues. Looked up from germline, CDR1 is SGHVS and CDR2 is FQNEAQ. CDR3 in DNA: TGTGCCAGCAGCTTAGTACAGGGCTCTGGAAACACCATATATTTT. Translated, it gives CASSLVQGSGNTIYF.

This chain links TRBV4-1 with TRBJ1-2; 9 bases match TRBD1. Germline V CDR1 and CDR2: MGHRA, YSYEKL. Unmatched junction bases numbered 7, after V lost 5 bases and J lost 3 bases. The CDR3 has 15 amino acids. Here the CDR3 reads CASSLQDRGHYGYTF. The CDR3 nucleotides read TGCGCCAGCAGCTTACAGGACAGGGGACACTATGGCTACACCTTC.

The gene calls are TRBV5-1 and TRBJ2-1; 7 positions agree with TRBD1. The CDR3 covers 13 residues. The V and J ends lost 6 bases and 6 bases, in that order; junction bases with no gene match: 6. Germline assignment: CDR1 SGHRS and CDR2 YFSETQ. CDR3 protein: CASTPQGVNEQFF. CDR3 nucleotides: TGCGCCAGCACTCCCCAGGGGGTCAATGAGCAGTTCTTC.

This clone was observed a few times. The chain recombines TRBV7-8 with TRBJ1-5; D not certain. Trimming stripped 3 bases from V and 3 bases from J, with 9 bases between. The CDR3 has 14 residues. Looked up from germline, CDR1 is SGHVS and CDR2 is FQNEAQ. This CDR3 is CASSLIGNNQPQHF. The CDR3, as DNA: TGTGCCAGCAGCTTGATCGGGAACAATCAGCCCCAGCATTTT.

The V call is TRBV9, the J call TRBJ2-3, with D possibly being TRBD1 (5 bases). CDR1 and CDR2 (germline): SGDLS, YYNGEE. The CDR3 consists of 15 residues. Between the trimmed V and J ends, which lost 1 base and 3 bases, there was a span of 12 bases. CDR3 residues: CASSVWTQETDTQYF. The CDR3 DNA is TGTGCCAGCAGCGTATGGACACAGGAGACAGATACGCAGTATTTT.